In this sample, the clone carrying this T cell receptor (beta chain) turned up many times. The sample belongs to a study of human T cells and chemical hapten exposure. From the RACE reads, TCRdb called clonotypes with MiXCR, one entry per CDR3 protein. Of approximately 320,000 distinct CDR3 sequences listed, about 5.4% are singletons. Specified time point: pre-sensitization, week 0. Treatment noted: therapeutic diphenylcyclopropenone sensitization with weekly scalp DPC. Prior to application of each patch test, blood was drawn. V lost 6 bases to trimming and J lost 0 bases; unmatched junction nucleotides: 5. The CDR3 totals 16 residues. CDR1 is DFQATT and CDR2 is SNEGSKA in the germline V gene (reference sequence).

This receptor was taken from a woman between 18 and 29 years old with alopecia areata. Some clones in this sample may be carry-over from other donors' samples. The chain links TRBV20-1 to TRBJ2-3; 14 bases line up with TRBD2. Material: whole blood, obtained in connection with sensitization to the hapten diphenylcyclopropenone (DPC). The CDR3 sequence: CSAGTSGGGSTDTQYF. As DNA, the CDR3 is TGCAGTGCGGGGACTAGCGGGGGCGGGAGCACAGATACGCAGTATTTT.